This TCR beta chain comes out of a study of radiotherapy plus CTLA-4 blockade in lung cancer. Measured with immunoSEQ multiplex PCR; TCRdb has only the in-frame clones, and not every one. This table holds about 59,000 clones, about 80% found once. V shed 3 bases and J shed 5 bases, with 16 bases lying between them. Germline V gene lookup returns CDR1 SSHAT and CDR2 FNYEAQ (reference sequence). There are 15 residues in the CDR3. This clonotype was obtained from a human donor with non-small cell lung cancer whose response to radiotherapy plus ipilimumab could not be evaluated. The source was peripheral blood, collected from a patient treated with radiotherapy plus ipilimumab. The chain carries TRBV7-7 and TRBJ2-5; weak D call: TRBD2 (5 bases). Here the CDR3 DNA reads TGTGCCAGCAGCTTGGGAATTAGGAGGAGCGAGACCCAGTACTTC. This translates into CASSLGIRRSETQYF.